Given below is one T cell receptor (beta chain) in context. Its antigen remains undetermined. Base qualities are missing; no much larger clone stands one base away. Every donor was a healthy Caucasian. V loses 5 bases, J loses 1 base, and the germline ends lie 8 bases apart. The CDR3, from cysteine to phenylalanine, totals 13 residues. Solely the CDR3 DNA is kept, with 39 bases framed from the first base. Based on the germline V gene (reference sequence), the CDR1 and CDR2 sequences are LGHDT and YNNKEL. Library generation was performed with 5' RACE. Sequenced using an Illumina HiSeq 2000. A universal primer binding site was added through template switching, and the final cDNA carried a unique molecular identifier so that TCR cDNA molecules could be counted accurately. First-strand cDNA for TCR alpha and beta chains was synthesized from specific primers in the conserved constant-segment region. To control for contamination, each cDNA library was double barcoded with a SMART-Mk sample barcode plus Illumina barcodes. TruSeq adapter sequences and Illumina sample barcodes were added in two successive PCR steps. The Illumina HiSeq platform was used with custom primers to sequence TCR alpha and beta cDNA libraries. In the paper's pipeline: Raw reads were processed with MiGEC to extract unique molecular identifiers, and MiXCR was used to determine CDR3 positions. Recombination models were inferred per individual with the repgenHMM and IGoR tools using an EM algorithm. Shared clonotypes were analyzed with the tcR package in R, and sharing was normalized by the product of cloneset sizes. To study raw recombination without the effects of thymic and clonal selection, out-of-frame nonproductive sequences were analyzed. TCRdb itself trimmed the public reads at Q25 with fastp, ran MiXCR and retained productive beta chains. Every entry covers one CDR3 protein and lists the most common genes and DNA from its rows. For this entry, the V and J calls and clone size follow TCRdb and not the study's own pipeline. The sample table records around 1.7 million distinct CDR3 sequences; more than 30% of these occur just once. The ten largest account for about 0.25% of the sample.

These data originate in a study of identical twins (TCRdb year 2016). Turning to the overall study: TCR alpha and beta repertoires from monozygotic twins, unrelated adults of various ages and cord blood were deep-sequenced to test whether fetal clonotypes persist. To rule out contamination, the twin experiments were replicated at different times with different library preparation protocols. Paper-wide results and their limitations: A weaker excess of twin sharing was found in beta out-of-frame sequences because the signal-to-noise ratio was lowered by fewer shared sequences. Zero-insertion analyses could be partly confounded by invariant T cells such as MAIT and iNKT, though diverse VJ usage argued against such confounding for most clonotypes. Compared with coincidental sharing between unrelated individuals, out-of-frame TCR alpha sequences shared between twins showed an excess of sequences with low generation probability. Because the same donors could not be followed over many years, the conclusions relied on cross-sectional statistical analysis. Recombination models systematically underestimated out-of-frame TCR alpha sharing in monozygotic twins but agreed with sharing between unrelated individuals. Fewer insertions were carried by abundant cord blood beta clonotypes; a weaker similar trend was observed in young adult naive repertoires, while no such trend was observed in memory repertoires.

Sequenced sample: cord blood. The chain is assembled from TRBV3-1 and TRBJ2-5, with the D segment identity uncertain. The receptor comes from a newborn girl in good health. CDR3 loop: CASSAYSQETQYF. The DNA sequence follows: TGTGCCAGCAGCGCTTACAGCCAAGAGACCCAGTACTTC.